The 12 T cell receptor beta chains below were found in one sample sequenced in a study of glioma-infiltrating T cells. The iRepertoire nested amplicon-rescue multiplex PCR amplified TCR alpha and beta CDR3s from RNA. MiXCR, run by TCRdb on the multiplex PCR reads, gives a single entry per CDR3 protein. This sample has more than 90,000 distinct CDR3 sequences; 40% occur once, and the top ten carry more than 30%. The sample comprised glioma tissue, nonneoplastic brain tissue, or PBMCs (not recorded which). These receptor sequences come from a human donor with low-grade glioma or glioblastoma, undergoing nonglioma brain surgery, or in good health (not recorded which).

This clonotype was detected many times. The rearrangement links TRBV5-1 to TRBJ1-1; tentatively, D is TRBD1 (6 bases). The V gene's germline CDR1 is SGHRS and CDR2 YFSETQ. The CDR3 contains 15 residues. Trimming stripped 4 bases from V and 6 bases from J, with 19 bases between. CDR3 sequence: CASSQIGTSGAEAFF. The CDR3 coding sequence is TGCGCCAGCAGCCAGATCGGGACATCTGGGGCTGAAGCTTTCTTT.

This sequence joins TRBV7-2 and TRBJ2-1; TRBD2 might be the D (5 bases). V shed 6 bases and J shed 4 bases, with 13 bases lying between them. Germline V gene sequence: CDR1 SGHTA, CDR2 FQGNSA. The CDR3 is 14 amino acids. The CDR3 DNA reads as TGTGCCAGCAGATCGGACGGAGGATACAATGAGCAGTTCTTC. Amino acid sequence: CASRSDGGYNEQFF.

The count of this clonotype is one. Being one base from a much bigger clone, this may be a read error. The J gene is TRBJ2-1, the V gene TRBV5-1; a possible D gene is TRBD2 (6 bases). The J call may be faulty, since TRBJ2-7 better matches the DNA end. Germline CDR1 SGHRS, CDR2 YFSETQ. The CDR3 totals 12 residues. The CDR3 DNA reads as TGCGCCAGCAGCTTTACGGGGGACGGGCAGTACTTC. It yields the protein CASSFTGDGQYF.

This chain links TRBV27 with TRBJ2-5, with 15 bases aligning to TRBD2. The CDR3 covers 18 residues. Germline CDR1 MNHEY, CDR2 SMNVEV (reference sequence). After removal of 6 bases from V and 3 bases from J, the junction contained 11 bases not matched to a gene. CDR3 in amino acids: CASSLAGLAGGLEETQYF. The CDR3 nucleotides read TGTGCCAGCAGCCTTGCTGGACTAGCGGGAGGGCTCGAAGAGACCCAGTACTTC.

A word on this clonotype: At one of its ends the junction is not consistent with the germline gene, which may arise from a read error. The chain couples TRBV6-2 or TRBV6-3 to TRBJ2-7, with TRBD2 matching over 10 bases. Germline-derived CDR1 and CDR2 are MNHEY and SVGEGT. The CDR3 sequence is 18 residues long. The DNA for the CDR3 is TGTGCCAGCAGTCCTGGACTAGCGGTGGCTTCAAGCTCCCACGAGCAGTACTTC. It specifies CASSPGLAVASSSHEQYF.

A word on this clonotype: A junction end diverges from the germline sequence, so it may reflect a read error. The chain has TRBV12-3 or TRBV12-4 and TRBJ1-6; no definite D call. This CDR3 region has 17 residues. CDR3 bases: TGTGCCAGCAGTTTAGGGCACACACGCAGTCCTAATTTACCCCTCCACTTT. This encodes CASSLGHTRSPNLPLHF.

The CDR3 reads CASSVQIAGWADTQYF. CDR3 DNA sequence: TGTGCCAGCAGTGTCCAGATAGCGGGATGGGCAGATACGCAGTATTTT. The rearrangement uses TRBV6-1 and TRBJ2-3; 8 bases line up with TRBD2. The trim removed 4 bases at V and 4 bases at J, leaving 10 bases unmatched. Germline V gene sequence: CDR1 MNHNS, CDR2 SASEGT. This CDR3 is built from 16 residues.

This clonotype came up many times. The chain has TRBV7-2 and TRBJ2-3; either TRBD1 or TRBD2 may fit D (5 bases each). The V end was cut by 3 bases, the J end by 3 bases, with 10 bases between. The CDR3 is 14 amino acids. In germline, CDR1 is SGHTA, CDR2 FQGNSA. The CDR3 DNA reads TGTGCCAGCAGCTTCTCCGGGGCTACAGATACGCAGTATTTT. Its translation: CASSFSGATDTQYF. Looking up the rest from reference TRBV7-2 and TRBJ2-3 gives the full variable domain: GAGVSQSPSNKVTEKGKDVELRCDPISGHTALYWYRQSLGQGLEFLIYFQGNSAPDKSGLPSDRFSAERTGGSVSTLTIQRTQQEDSAVYLCASSFSGATDTQYFGPGTRLTVL.

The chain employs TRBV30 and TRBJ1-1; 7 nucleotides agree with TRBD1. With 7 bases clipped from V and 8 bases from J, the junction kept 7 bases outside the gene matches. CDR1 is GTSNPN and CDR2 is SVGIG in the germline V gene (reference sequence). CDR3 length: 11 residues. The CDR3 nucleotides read TGTGCCTCTCAGGGGGGGCGGGAAGCTTTCTTT. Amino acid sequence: CASQGGREAFF.

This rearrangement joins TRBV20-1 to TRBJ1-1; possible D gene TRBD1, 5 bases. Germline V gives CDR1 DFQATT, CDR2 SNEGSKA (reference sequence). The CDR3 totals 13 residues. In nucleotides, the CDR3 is TGCGGTGTTAGAGAGAGGGGGAACACTGAAGCTTTCTTT. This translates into CGVRERGNTEAFF.

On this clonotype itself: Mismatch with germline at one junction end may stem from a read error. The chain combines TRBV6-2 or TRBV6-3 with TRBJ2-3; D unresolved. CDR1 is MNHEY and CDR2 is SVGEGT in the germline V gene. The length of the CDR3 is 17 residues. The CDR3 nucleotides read TGTGCCAGCTCCCTATCTGCCGAGGCCTACCGCACGGATACGCAGTATTTT. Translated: CASSLSAEAYRTDTQYF.

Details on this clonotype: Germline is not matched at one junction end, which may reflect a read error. CDR3 sequence reads: CSARDRGTGELFF. For the CDR3, the DNA is TGCAGTGCAAGGGACAGGGGTACCGGGGAGCTGTTCTTT. This chain joins TRBV20-1 and TRBJ2-2; 10 bases map to TRBD1. CDR1 and CDR2 (germline): DFQATT, SNEGSKA (reference sequence). This CDR3 region has 13 residues.